This T cell receptor beta chain was obtained from a study of human versus mouse CDR3 diversity and MHC coevolution. The assay was immunoSEQ multiplex PCR, and TCRdb's table has in-frame clones only and misses some. Among 60,000 or so clones listed, about 94% were seen once. V was pared by 6 bases and J by 6 bases, with 4 bases of the junction left unmatched. Looked up from germline, CDR1 is MNHEY and CDR2 is SVGAGI. This CDR3 contains 13 residues. The sequence came from a person in their sixties in good health. This chain links TRBV6-5 with TRBJ1-5, with TRBD1 identical over 8 bases. Input material: naive CD4+ T cells from blood. Subset of the sample: CD45RO-negative CD62L-positive naive CD4 T cells. The CDR3 DNA reads as TGTGCCAGCAGCGGACAGGGAGGTCAGCCCCAGCATTTT. Encoded protein: CASSGQGGQPQHF.